This T cell receptor (beta chain) was identified during a study of PD-1 blockade in mismatch repair-deficient tumors. Measured with immunoSEQ multiplex PCR; TCRdb has only the in-frame clones, and not every one. The profile shows about 3,700 clones, about four fifths of them singletons. V lost 1 base and J lost 5; bases outside the gene matches: 1. The CDR3 is 15 amino acids. Germline V gene sequence: CDR1 MDHEN, CDR2 SYDVKM. Time point in this sample: archival surgical resection tumor tissue. The gene calls are TRBV28 and TRBJ1-6; 8 bases map to TRBD1. This sequence was found in an adult with mismatch repair-deficient cancer. Sequenced here: primary tumor tissue, sampled from a patient treated with pembrolizumab. The CDR3 nucleotides are TGTGCCAGCAGTTTATCGGACAGGGATAATTCACCCCTCCACTTT. As protein: CASSLSDRDNSPLHF. Looking up the rest from reference TRBV28 and TRBJ1-6 gives the full variable domain: DVKVTQSSRYLVKRTGEKVFLECVQDMDHENMFWYRQDPGLGLRLIYFSYDVKMKEKGDIPEGYSVSREKKERFSLILESASTNQTSMYLCASSLSDRDNSPLHFGNGTRLTVT.